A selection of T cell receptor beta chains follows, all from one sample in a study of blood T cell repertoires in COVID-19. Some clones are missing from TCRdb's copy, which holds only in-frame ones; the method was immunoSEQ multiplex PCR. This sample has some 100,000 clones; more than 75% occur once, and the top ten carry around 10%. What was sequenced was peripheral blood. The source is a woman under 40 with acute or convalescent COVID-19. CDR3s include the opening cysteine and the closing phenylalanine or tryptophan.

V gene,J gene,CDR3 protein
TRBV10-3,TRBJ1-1,CAISERGREGPEAFF
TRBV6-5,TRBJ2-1,CASSYLGLGRNEQFF
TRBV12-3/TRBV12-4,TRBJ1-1,CASSFSLNTEAFF
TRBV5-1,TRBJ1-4,CASSYDAGYNEKLFF
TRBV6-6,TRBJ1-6,CASSTSPRAYNSPLHF
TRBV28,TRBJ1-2,CAVESVQGNGYTF
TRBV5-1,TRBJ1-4,CASSADRANEKLFF
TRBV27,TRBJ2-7,CASKGTGGIRPYEQYF
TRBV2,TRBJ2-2,CASGEGLLGELFF
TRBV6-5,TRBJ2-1,CASAPSVGDYNEQFF
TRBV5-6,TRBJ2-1,CASSTPGQVMYEQFF
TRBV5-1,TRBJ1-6,CASSFSTDGVSPLHF
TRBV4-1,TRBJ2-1,CASSQDRNPRSSYNEQFF
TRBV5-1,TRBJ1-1,CASSPEDGRPFF
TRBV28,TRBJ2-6,CASTETAPFGANVLTF
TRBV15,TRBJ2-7,CATSSQGPDEQYF
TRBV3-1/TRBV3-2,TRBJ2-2,CASSRRGFWTGELFF
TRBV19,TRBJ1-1,CASRPPPASSNTEAFF
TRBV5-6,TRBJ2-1,CASSFGGQFGSNEQFF
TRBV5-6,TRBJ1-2,CASSYRGRDYGYTF
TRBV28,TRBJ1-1,CASSSGYREGGAFF
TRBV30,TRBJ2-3,CAWSVELAKQYF
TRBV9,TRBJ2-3,CASSVASGGVVGTDTQYF
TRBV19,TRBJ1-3,CASSTGLNAVGNTIYF